These T cell receptor beta chains were read from a single sample in a study of response to subunit inactivated influenza vaccine. TCRdb independently ran MiXCR on the RT-PCR reads; one entry per CDR3 protein. This repertoire shows 450,000 to 700,000 distinct CDR3 sequences, around 15% found once; its top ten account for 11%. The sequencing here drew on PBMCs from blood, taken roughly 12 days after vaccination. The receptors stem from a man over 45 who received an inactivated influenza vaccine. Each CDR3 is given with its conserved first and last residue. A D gene is named only where the DNA matches it firmly. Clone size is stated in some rows and not others, as once, few, many or a class when expanded.

d_call	j_call	v_call	clone_size	cdr3_nt	cdr3_aa
.	TRBJ1-5	TRBV12-3/TRBV12-4	.	TGTGCCAGCAGCCGTGGACAGACCGTCAATCAGCCCCAGCATTTT	CASSRGQTVNQPQHF
TRBD1	TRBJ2-2	TRBV12-3/TRBV12-4	.	TGTGCCAGCAGTTGGTCAGGGGGAAGAGCCGGGGAGCTGTTTTTT	CASSWSGGRAGELFF
.	TRBJ2-3	TRBV10-3	many	TGTGCCATCAAGACTAGCACAGATACGCAGTATTTT	CAIKTSTDTQYF
TRBD2	TRBJ2-1	TRBV4-3	few	TGCGCCAGCAGCCAAGTTTCTAGCGGGGGGTTCAATGAGCAGTTCTTC	CASSQVSSGGFNEQFF
.	TRBJ2-5	TRBV29-1	.	TGCAGCGTTGTGTTTCGGAGGGGCCAAGAGACCCAGTACTTC	CSVVFRRGQETQYF
TRBD1	TRBJ2-5	TRBV18	few	TGTGCCAGCTCATTACGGACAGGGGATGTTGAGACCCAGTACTTC	CASSLRTGDVETQYF
.	TRBJ1-5	TRBV4-1	many	TGCGCCAGCAGCCAGAGACATGGGAGTCAGCCCCAGCATTTT	CASSQRHGSQPQHF
.	TRBJ1-1	TRBV20-1	few	TGCAGTGCTTTCAGGGAGGTCGGTGAAGCTTTCTTT	CSAFREVGEAFF
.	TRBJ1-6	TRBV7-2	many	TGTGCCAGCAGCTTAGTCGGGGACTTAGATTCACCCCTCCACTTT	CASSLVGDLDSPLHF
.	TRBJ2-3	TRBV4-1	few	TGCGCCAGCAGCCAAGGGTGGGGACCGGGCACAGATACGCAGTATTTT	CASSQGWGPGTDTQYF
.	TRBJ1-2	TRBV10-3	.	TGTGCCATCTCTGCTCACCAGGACGGTAACTATGGCTACACCTTC	CAISAHQDGNYGYTF
TRBD1	TRBJ2-7	TRBV28	many	TGTGCCAGCAGTTTTTGGACAGGTAACACCTACGAGCAGTACTTC	CASSFWTGNTYEQYF
TRBD2	TRBJ2-7	TRBV6-5	.	TGTGCCAGCAGTTACCTCTGGGGGGGGAACGAGCAGTACTTC	CASSYLWGGNEQYF
.	TRBJ2-7	TRBV20-1	.	TGCAGTGCTAGAGGGGGGGTACAGGGACTCTACGAGCAGTACTTC	CSARGGVQGLYEQYF
.	TRBJ1-1	TRBV5-1	many	TGCGCCAGCAGCTTAGGGGGGCAGCTGAACACTGAAGCTTTCTTT	CASSLGGQLNTEAFF
.	TRBJ2-7	TRBV20-1	many	TGCAGTGCTATTCCTTTTGGACAGTCCTACGAGCAGTACTTC	CSAIPFGQSYEQYF
.	TRBJ1-1	TRBV5-1	few	TGCGCCAGCAGCTTGGAAATGACGGGGAACACTGAAGCTTTCTTT	CASSLEMTGNTEAFF
.	TRBJ2-1	TRBV12-5	many	TGTGCTAGTGGTTTGGTAATCGGAGCTAACGGGTACAATGAGCAGTTCTTC	CASGLVIGANGYNEQFF
.	TRBJ2-3	TRBV7-9	.	TGTGCCAGCAGCTTAGGTGCTAATACGCAGTATTTT	CASSLGANTQYF
.	TRBJ2-5	TRBV28	many	TGTGCCAGCAGTTTATTTGAGGAGGGACCGGGGGAGACCCAGTACTTC	CASSLFEEGPGETQYF
.	TRBJ2-7	TRBV10-3	many	TGTGCCATCAGTGAGCCACCTTACGAGCAGTACTTC	CAISEPPYEQYF
.	TRBJ2-2	TRBV27	few	TGTGCCAGCTGTAAAACCAGGGGCGCCCTTCGCTGGGCGAACACCGGGGAGCTGTTTTTT	CASCKTRGALRWANTGELFF
TRBD2	TRBJ2-1	TRBV6-5	few	TGTGCCAGCAGTTCCCCGAAGGGACTAGCGGGCGTCTACAATGAGCAGTTCTTC	CASSSPKGLAGVYNEQFF
.	TRBJ2-1	TRBV18	.	TGTGCCACCTCGTTGGGGGCTTACAATGAGCAGTTCTTC	CATSLGAYNEQFF
TRBD1	TRBJ1-3	TRBV5-5	.	TGTGCCAGCAGCTTGGCGGGACAGGGGTACGGAAACACCATATATTTT	CASSLAGQGYGNTIYF
TRBD1	TRBJ2-7	TRBV27	.	TGTGCCAGCAGATATAGGACAGGTCCACGACGCTACGAGCAGTACTTC	CASRYRTGPRRYEQYF
.	TRBJ2-6	TRBV6-2/TRBV6-3	.	TGTGCCAGCAGTTACGGCGGAGGGAGCTCTGGGGCCAACGTCCTGACTTTC	CASSYGGGSSGANVLTF
TRBD1	TRBJ2-7	TRBV7-8	.	TGTGCCAGCAGCCAGGGACAGACGGACGAGCAGTACTTC	CASSQGQTDEQYF
TRBD2	TRBJ2-3	TRBV11-2	few	TGTGCCAGCAGCTTATGGACTAGCGGCCCCTTATACACAGATACGCAGTATTTT	CASSLWTSGPLYTDTQYF
TRBD1	TRBJ2-7	TRBV24-1	many	TGTGCCACCAGCAGGGACAGCCTAGACGAGCAGTACTTC	CATSRDSLDEQYF
.	TRBJ2-1	TRBV7-2	few	TGTGCCAGCAGCTTAATGAGCGGCAATGAGCAGTTCTTC	CASSLMSGNEQFF
.	TRBJ2-5	TRBV6-1	few	TGTGCCAGCAGTGGATGGGGTTCCGGGACCTTCCAAGAGACCCAGTACTTC	CASSGWGSGTFQETQYF
TRBD2	TRBJ2-1	TRBV12-3/TRBV12-4	once	TGTGCCAGCAGTCCAACTAGCGGGGGGGCCGCTGAGCAGTTCTTC	CASSPTSGGAAEQFF
TRBD1	TRBJ1-5	TRBV6-1	.	TGTGCCAGCAGCTCCGCGGGGACAGGGGATCGTCCGCCCCAGCATTTT	CASSSAGTGDRPPQHF
TRBD1	TRBJ2-3	TRBV7-8	once	TGTGCCAGCAGCTTAGACGGGTACGGGACAGCCACAGATACGCAGTATTTT	CASSLDGYGTATDTQYF
TRBD2	TRBJ2-3	TRBV29-1	.	TGCAGCGTTGGGTCTCCGGGACTAGCTGGAGGTGGTGGCACAGATACGCAGTATTTT	CSVGSPGLAGGGGTDTQYF
.	TRBJ2-4	TRBV7-8	.	TGTGCCAGCAGCCCAGTCGGCACCAAAAACATTCAGTACTTC	CASSPVGTKNIQYF
.	TRBJ1-1	TRBV18	few	TGTGCCAGCTCACCACCGTCAGTAAACCCCATGAACACTGAAGCTTTCTTT	CASSPPSVNPMNTEAFF
TRBD1	TRBJ1-4	TRBV29-1	.	TGCAGCGTTTCCCGGGACAGGGGGCAAGAAGAAAAACTGTTTTTT	CSVSRDRGQEEKLFF
.	TRBJ2-5	TRBV3-1	.	TGTGCCAGCAGCCAAGATCTGAGCGTCAGGGTATCGACCCAGTACTTC	CASSQDLSVRVSTQYF
.	TRBJ1-5	TRBV5-1	few	TGCGCCAGCAGCTTGGCTGGGGAGGGAGGACAGCCCCAGCATTTT	CASSLAGEGGQPQHF
.	TRBJ1-1	TRBV12-3/TRBV12-4	many	TGTGCCAGCAGTTTGTATGGTGGGAACACTGAAGCTTTCTTT	CASSLYGGNTEAFF
TRBD1	TRBJ2-5	TRBV5-1	many	TGCGCCAGCAGCTTCGGGACAGAGAAAGAGACCCAGTACTTC	CASSFGTEKETQYF